This passage covers 2 T cell receptor beta chains from one sample sequenced in a study of blood T cell repertoires in COVID-19. The assay was immunoSEQ multiplex PCR, and TCRdb's table has in-frame clones only and misses some. This repertoire shows under 300,000 clones, approximately 80% found once; its top ten account for around 6.8%. Sequenced input: peripheral blood. The receptors were gathered from a woman in her fifties or sixties with active or convalescent COVID-19.

The count of this clone is one. This chain joins TRBV4-2 and TRBJ1-2; maybe TRBD1 (6 bases). Germline loops: CDR1 LGHNA, CDR2 YNFKEQ. Between the trimmed V and J ends, which lost 6 bases and 4 bases, there was a span of 12 bases. CDR3 size: 13 residues. The DNA for the CDR3 is TGTGCCAGCAGTTTCAGGGGTGGCTATGGCTACACCTTC. Protein sequence: CASSFRGGYGYTF.

The rearrangement links TRBV29-1 to TRBJ2-7; 12 bases are a match to TRBD2. The V gene end was trimmed by 6 bases and the J gene end by 3 bases; junction bases not matched to a gene: 15. CDR3 length: 17 amino acids. Germline lookup yields CDR1 SQVTM and CDR2 ANQGSEA. CDR3 in amino acids: CSVDPLAGGLGGYEQYF. The CDR3 DNA is TGCAGCGTGGATCCCCTAGCGGGAGGGCTGGGCGGCTACGAGCAGTACTTC.